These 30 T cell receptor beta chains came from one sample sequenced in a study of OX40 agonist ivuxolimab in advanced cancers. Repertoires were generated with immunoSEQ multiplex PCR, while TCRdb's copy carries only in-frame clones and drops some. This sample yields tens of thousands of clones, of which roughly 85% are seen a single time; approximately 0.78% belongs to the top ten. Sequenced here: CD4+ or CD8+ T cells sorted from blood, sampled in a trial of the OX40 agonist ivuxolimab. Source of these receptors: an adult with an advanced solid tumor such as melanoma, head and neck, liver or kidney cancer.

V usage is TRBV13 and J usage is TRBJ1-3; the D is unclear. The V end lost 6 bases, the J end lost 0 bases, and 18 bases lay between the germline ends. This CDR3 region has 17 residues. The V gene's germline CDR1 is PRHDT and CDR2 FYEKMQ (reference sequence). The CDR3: CASSNLRERDSGNTIYF. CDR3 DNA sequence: TGTGCCAGCAGTAATCTTCGAGAGAGGGACTCTGGAAACACCATATATTTT.

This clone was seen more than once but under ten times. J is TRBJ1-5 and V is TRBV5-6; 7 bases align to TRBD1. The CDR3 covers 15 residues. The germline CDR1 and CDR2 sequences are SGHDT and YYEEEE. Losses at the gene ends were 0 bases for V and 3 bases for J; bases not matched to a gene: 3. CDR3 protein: CASSLDRGFNQPQHF. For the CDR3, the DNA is TGTGCCAGCAGCTTGGACAGGGGTTTCAATCAGCCCCAGCATTTT.

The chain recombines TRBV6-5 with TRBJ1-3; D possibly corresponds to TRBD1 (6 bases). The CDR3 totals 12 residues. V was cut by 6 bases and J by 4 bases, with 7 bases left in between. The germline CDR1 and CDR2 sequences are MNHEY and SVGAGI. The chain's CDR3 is CASRDRGNTIYF. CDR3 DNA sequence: TGTGCCAGCAGAGACAGGGGAAACACCATATATTTT.

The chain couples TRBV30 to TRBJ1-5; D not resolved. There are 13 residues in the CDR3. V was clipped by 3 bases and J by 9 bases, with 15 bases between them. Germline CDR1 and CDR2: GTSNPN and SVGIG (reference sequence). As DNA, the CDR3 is TGTGCCTGGAGGGCGGCAGGCCCCGGGCCCCAGCATTTT. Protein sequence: CAWRAAGPGPQHF.

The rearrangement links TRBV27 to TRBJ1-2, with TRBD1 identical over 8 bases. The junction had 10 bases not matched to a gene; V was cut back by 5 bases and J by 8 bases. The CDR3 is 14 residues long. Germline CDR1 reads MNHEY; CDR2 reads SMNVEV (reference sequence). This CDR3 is CASSTDRGMGGYTF. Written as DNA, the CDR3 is TGTGCCAGCAGTACCGACAGGGGCATGGGAGGCTACACCTTC.

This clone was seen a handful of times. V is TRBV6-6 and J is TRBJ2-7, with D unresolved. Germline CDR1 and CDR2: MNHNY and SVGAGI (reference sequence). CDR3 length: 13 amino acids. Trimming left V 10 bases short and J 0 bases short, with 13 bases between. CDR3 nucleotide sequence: TGTGCCATTTCCGGAACAAACTCCTACGAGCAGTACTTC. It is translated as CAISGTNSYEQYF.

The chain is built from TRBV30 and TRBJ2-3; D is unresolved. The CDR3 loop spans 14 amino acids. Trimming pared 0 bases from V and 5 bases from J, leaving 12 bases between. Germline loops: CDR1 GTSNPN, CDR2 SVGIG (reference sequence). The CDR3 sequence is CAWSVSLAGDTQYF. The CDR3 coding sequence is TGTGCCTGGAGTGTTTCCCTCGCAGGAGATACGCAGTATTTT.

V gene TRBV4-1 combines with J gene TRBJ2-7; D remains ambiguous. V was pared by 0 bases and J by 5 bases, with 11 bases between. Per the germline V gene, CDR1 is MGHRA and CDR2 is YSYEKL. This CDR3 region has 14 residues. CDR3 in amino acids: CASSQEERRDEQYF. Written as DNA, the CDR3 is TGCGCCAGCAGCCAAGAGGAACGGCGAGACGAGCAGTACTTC.

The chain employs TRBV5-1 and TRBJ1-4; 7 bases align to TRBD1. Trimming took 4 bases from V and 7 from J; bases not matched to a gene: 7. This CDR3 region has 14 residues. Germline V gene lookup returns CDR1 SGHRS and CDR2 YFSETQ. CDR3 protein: CASSVGTEGEKLFF. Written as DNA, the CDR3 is TGCGCCAGCAGCGTCGGGACAGAGGGTGAAAAACTGTTTTTT.

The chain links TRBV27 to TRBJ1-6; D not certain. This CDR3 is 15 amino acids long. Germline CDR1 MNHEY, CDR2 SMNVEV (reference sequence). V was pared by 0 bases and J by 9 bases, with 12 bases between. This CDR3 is CASSLSSGLGSPLHF. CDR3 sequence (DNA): TGTGCCAGCAGTTTATCATCGGGTTTAGGTTCACCCCTCCACTTT.

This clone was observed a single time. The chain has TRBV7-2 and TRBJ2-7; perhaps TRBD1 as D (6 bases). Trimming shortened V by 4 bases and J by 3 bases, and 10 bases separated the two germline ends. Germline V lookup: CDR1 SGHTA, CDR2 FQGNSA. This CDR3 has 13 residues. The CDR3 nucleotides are TGTGCCAGCAGCTCAAAACAGGGCTACGAGCAGTACTTC. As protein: CASSSKQGYEQYF.

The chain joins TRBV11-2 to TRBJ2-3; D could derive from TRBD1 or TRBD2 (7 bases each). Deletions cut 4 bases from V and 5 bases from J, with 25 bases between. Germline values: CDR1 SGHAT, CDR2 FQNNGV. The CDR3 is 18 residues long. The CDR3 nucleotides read TGTGCCAGCAGCTCAGGGCGGGGGAGAGGGGGCCTTCAAGATACGCAGTATTTT. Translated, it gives CASSSGRGRGGLQDTQYF.

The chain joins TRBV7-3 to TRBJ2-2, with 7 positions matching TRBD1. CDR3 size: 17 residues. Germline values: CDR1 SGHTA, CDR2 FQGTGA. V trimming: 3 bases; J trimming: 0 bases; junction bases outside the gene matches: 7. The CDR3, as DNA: TGTGCCAGCAGCTTTCCCGAGGGGGCCACGAACACCGGGGAGCTGTTTTTT. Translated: CASSFPEGATNTGELFF.

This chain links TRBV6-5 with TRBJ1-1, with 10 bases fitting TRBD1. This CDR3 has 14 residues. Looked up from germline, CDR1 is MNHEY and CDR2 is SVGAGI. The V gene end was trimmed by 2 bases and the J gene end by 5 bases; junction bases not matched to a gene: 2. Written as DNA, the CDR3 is TGTGCCAGCAGTTACGACAGGGGGCAGACTGAAGCTTTCTTT. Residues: CASSYDRGQTEAFF.

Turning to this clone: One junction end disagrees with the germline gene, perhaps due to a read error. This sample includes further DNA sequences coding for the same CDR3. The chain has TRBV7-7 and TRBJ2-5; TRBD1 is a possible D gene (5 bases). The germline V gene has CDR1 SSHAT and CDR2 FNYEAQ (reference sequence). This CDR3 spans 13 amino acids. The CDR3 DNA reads TGTGCTAGCAGCTTAGGGGCAGAAGAGACCCAGTACTTC. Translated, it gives CASSLGAEETQYF. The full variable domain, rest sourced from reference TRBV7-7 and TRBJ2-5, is GAGVSQSPRYKVTKRGQDVTLRCDPISSHATLYWYQQALGQGPEFLTYFNYEAQPDKSGLPSDRFSAERPEGSISTLTIQRTEQRDSAMYRCASSLGAEETQYFGPGTRLLVL.

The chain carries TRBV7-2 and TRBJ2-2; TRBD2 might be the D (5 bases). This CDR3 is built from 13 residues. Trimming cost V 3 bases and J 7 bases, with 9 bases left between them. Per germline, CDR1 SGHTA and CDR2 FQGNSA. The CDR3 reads CASSFGVGGELFF. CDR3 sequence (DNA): TGTGCCAGCAGCTTCGGGGTTGGCGGGGAGCTGTTTTTT.

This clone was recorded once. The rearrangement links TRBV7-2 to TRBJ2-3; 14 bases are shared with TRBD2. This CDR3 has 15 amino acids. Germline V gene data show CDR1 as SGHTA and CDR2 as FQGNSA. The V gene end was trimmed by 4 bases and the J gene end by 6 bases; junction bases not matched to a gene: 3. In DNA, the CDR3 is TGTGCCAGCAGCTGGACTAGCGGGGGGAGGGATACGCAGTATTTT. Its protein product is CASSWTSGGRDTQYF.

The CDR3 sequence is CASSQEAGAYNYGYTF. CDR3 DNA: TGCGCCAGCAGCCAAGAAGCGGGGGCCTATAACTATGGCTACACCTTC. The chain is built from TRBV4-3 and TRBJ1-2; D may be TRBD1 (6 bases). With 0 bases removed from V and 1 base from J, the gap between germline ends came to 12 bases. This CDR3 comprises 16 residues. From germline, CDR1 is LGHNA and CDR2 YSLEER.

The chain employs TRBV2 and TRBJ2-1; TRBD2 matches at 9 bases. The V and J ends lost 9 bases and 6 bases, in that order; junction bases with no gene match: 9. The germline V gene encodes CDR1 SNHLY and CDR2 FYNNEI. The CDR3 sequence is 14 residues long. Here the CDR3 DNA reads TGTGCCAGACGCGAGACTAGCGGACCCAATGAGCAGTTCTTC. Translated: CARRETSGPNEQFF.

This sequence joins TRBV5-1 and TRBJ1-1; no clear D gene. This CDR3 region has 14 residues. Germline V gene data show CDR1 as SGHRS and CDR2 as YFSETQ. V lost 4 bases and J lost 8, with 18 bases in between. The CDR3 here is CASSPGEEGHEAFF. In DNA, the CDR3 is TGCGCCAGCAGCCCCGGGGAAGAGGGCCACGAAGCTTTCTTT.

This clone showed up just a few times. The DNA for the CDR3 is TGCAGTGCTGGGGGGCCGTTAGAAGCTTTCTTT. It translates to CSAGGPLEAFF. V usage is TRBV20-1 and J usage is TRBJ1-1; possible D gene TRBD1, 6 bases. The CDR3 consists of 11 residues. Germline-derived CDR1 and CDR2 are DFQATT and SNEGSKA (reference sequence). V gave up 5 bases and J gave up 8 bases, with 12 bases separating them.

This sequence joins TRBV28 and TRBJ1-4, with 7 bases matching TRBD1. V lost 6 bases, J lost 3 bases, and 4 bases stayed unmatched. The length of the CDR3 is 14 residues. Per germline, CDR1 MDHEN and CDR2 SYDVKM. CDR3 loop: CASRLQGSNEKLFF. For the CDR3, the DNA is TGTGCCAGCAGATTACAGGGGTCTAATGAAAAACTGTTTTTT.

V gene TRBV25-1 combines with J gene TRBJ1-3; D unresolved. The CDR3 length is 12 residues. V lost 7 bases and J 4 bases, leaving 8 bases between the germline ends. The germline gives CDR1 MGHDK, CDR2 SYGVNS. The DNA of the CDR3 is TGTGCCAGCACGGCGGGCGGAAACACCATATATTTT. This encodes CASTAGGNTIYF.

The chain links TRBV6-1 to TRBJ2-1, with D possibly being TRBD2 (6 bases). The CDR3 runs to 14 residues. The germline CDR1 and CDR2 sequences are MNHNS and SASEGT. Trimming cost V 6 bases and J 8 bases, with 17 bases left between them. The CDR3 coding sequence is TGTGCCAGCAGCCCTGGAGGGCTCCGGGATGAGCAGTTCTTC. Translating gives CASSPGGLRDEQFF.

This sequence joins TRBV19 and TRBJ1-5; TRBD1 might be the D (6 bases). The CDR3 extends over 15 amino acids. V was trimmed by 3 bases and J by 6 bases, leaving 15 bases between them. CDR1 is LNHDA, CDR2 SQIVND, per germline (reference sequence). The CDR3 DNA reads TGTGCCAGTAGTATCTACCAGGGGAATACTCAGCCCCAGCATTTT. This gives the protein CASSIYQGNTQPQHF.

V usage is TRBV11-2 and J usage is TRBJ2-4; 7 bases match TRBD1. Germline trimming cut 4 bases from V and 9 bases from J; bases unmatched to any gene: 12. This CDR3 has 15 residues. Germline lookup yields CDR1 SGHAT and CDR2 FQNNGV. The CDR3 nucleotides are TGTGCCAGCAGCTCCCAGACAGGGAGAGGTGTCATTCAGTACTTC. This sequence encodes CASSSQTGRGVIQYF.

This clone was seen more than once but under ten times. Here the CDR3 DNA reads TGTGCCAGCAGCGGTCAGGGAGATCAGCCCCAGCATTTT. Translation: CASSGQGDQPQHF. The chain couples TRBV9 to TRBJ1-5; D is perhaps TRBD1 (5 bases). V was pared by 3 bases and J by 5 bases, with 9 bases between. CDR1 and CDR2 from the germline V gene are SGDLS and YYNGEE. The CDR3 totals 13 residues.

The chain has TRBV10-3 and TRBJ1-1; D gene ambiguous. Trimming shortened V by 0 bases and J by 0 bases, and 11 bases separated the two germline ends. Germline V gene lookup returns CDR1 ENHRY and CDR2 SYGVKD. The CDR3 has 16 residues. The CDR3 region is CAISESSSGVNTEAFF. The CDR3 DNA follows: TGTGCCATCAGTGAGTCGAGTTCCGGGGTGAACACTGAAGCTTTCTTT.

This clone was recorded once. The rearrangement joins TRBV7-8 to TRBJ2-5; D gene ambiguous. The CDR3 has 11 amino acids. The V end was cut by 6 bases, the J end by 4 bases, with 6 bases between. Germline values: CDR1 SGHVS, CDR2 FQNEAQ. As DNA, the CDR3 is TGTGCCAGCAGTGATTTAGAGACCCAGTACTTC. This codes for CASSDLETQYF.

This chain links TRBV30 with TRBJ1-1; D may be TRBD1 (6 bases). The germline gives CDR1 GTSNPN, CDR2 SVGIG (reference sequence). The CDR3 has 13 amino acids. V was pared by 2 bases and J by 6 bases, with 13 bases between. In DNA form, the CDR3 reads TGTGCCTGGAGTCTTAAACAGGGCCCTGAAGCTTTCTTT. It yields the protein CAWSLKQGPEAFF.